Listed below are T cell receptor beta chains from one sample, sequenced in a study of T cell changes during pregnancy in multiple sclerosis. Only in-frame clones appear in the TCRdb table, and some are missing; sequencing was by immunoSEQ multiplex PCR. The sample holds around 52,000 clones, around 92% seen once. The sequencing here drew on CD4+ T cells from peripheral blood mononuclear cells, taken in the second trimester of pregnancy. The origin of the receptors is a female donor with multiple sclerosis, enrolled in a pregnancy study. CDR3s include the opening cysteine and the closing phenylalanine or tryptophan. The D gene is left open where the match is weak. For some rows the clone size is stated as once, few or many, or as a class when expanded; others skip it.

D	size	V	J	CDR3	DNA
.	.	TRBV2	TRBJ1-2	CASSEVDWGPNYGYTF	TGTGCCAGCAGTGAAGTCGATTGGGGGCCTAACTATGGCTACACCTTC
TRBD2	.	TRBV10-3	TRBJ2-2	CAISGTSGSYVTGELFF	TGTGCCATCAGTGGGACTAGCGGGAGTTATGTCACCGGGGAGCTGTTTTTT
.	.	TRBV5-3	TRBJ2-5	CARSFRPWTEMGKETQYF	TGTGCCAGAAGCTTCCGCCCCTGGACAGAGATGGGGAAAGAGACCCAGTACTTC
.	.	TRBV21-1	TRBJ2-7	CASSTQGPYEQYF	TGTGCCAGCAGCACACAGGGCCCCTACGAGCAGTACTTC
TRBD2	once	TRBV7-3	TRBJ2-7	CASSLTSGGAYEQYF	TGTGCCAGCAGCCTGACTAGCGGGGGGGCATACGAGCAGTACTTC
.	.	TRBV10-3	TRBJ1-6	CAIRGRADSPLHF	TGTGCCATCAGGGGCAGGGCTGATTCACCCCTCCACTTT
.	.	TRBV2	TRBJ2-7	CASRREPGYEQYF	TGTGCCAGCAGGAGGGAGCCGGGTTACGAGCAGTACTTC
.	.	TRBV11-2	TRBJ1-1	CASSWGRHTEAFF	TGTGCCAGCAGCTGGGGGAGGCACACTGAAGCTTTCTTT
TRBD1	.	TRBV11-2	TRBJ1-1	CASSLEGQGVPVAFF	TGTGCCAGCAGCTTAGAGGGACAGGGGGTTCCGGTAGCTTTCTTT
.	.	TRBV4-1	TRBJ2-2	CASSATGQRTGELFF	TGCGCCAGCAGCGCGACCGGACAGAGGACCGGGGAGCTGTTTTTT
.	.	TRBV6-1	TRBJ1-1	CASSSTVNTEAFF	TGTGCCAGCAGTTCGACAGTGAACACTGAAGCTTTCTTT
TRBD1	.	TRBV6-1	TRBJ1-3	CASSILQGAGNTIYF	TGTGCCAGCAGTATACTACAGGGGGCTGGAAACACCATATATTTT
.	.	TRBV30	TRBJ2-7	CAWRAGSYEQYF	TGTGCCTGGAGGGCGGGCTCCTACGAGCAGTACTTC
TRBD1	.	TRBV10-3	TRBJ2-1	CAMGYRTGGYNEQFF	TGTGCCATGGGGTATCGGACAGGGGGATATAATGAGCAGTTCTTC
TRBD2	.	TRBV5-4	TRBJ2-1	CASSSNGGARGYNEQFF	TGTGCCAGCAGCTCGAACGGGGGGGCCAGGGGATACAATGAGCAGTTCTTC
.	.	TRBV6-5	TRBJ1-4	CASSSRQETNEKLFF	TGTGCCAGCAGTTCCCGACAGGAAACTAATGAAAAACTGTTTTTT
.	.	TRBV5-1	TRBJ1-2	CASSQIRGGSYGYTF	TGCGCCAGCAGCCAAATAAGGGGGGGGTCCTATGGCTACACCTTC
.	few	TRBV6-1	TRBJ2-7	CASSGQGLYEQYF	TGTGCCAGCAGTGGCCAGGGGTTGTACGAGCAGTACTTC
.	once	TRBV7-9	TRBJ1-1	CASSLIDTEAFF	TGTGCCAGCAGCTTAATAGACACTGAAGCTTTCTTT
TRBD2	.	TRBV13	TRBJ2-7	CASSPGASGIYEQYF	TGTGCCAGCAGCCCCGGCGCTAGCGGGATCTACGAGCAGTACTTC
TRBD2	.	TRBV2	TRBJ2-3	CASSFPGLASTDTQYF	TGTGCCAGCAGTTTCCCGGGACTAGCTAGCACAGATACGCAGTATTTT
.	.	TRBV7-2	TRBJ2-7	CASSFAGSSYEQYF	TGTGCCAGCAGCTTTGCAGGAAGCTCCTACGAGCAGTACTTC
TRBD2	.	TRBV6-4	TRBJ2-5	CASSDPTPRLADKETQYF	TGTGCCAGCAGTGACCCGACCCCTCGACTAGCGGACAAAGAGACCCAGTACTTC
TRBD1	.	TRBV6-1	TRBJ2-7	CASSVGDSYEQYF	TGTGCCAGCAGTGTGGGGGACAGCTACGAGCAGTACTTC
TRBD2	.	TRBV28	TRBJ2-1	CASSSYPTGTSEFF	TGTGCCAGCAGTTCGTACCCCACCGGGACTAGTGAATTCTTC
.	.	TRBV28	TRBJ1-1	CASTSLGVRNTEAFF	TGTGCCAGCACCTCACTCGGGGTTAGGAACACTGAAGCTTTCTTT
.	few	TRBV30	TRBJ2-6	CAWAQDRSGANVLTF	TGTGCCTGGGCTCAGGACAGATCTGGGGCCAACGTCCTGACTTTC
TRBD2	.	TRBV20-1	TRBJ2-1	CSAGGNKQFF	TGCAGTGCGGGGGGGAATAAGCAGTTCTTC
.	.	TRBV21-1	TRBJ2-1	CASSEQGDEQFF	TGTGCCAGCAGCGAACAGGGGGATGAGCAGTTCTTC
TRBD2	.	TRBV7-3	TRBJ2-3	CASSLAGGFTDTQYF	TGTGCCAGCAGCTTAGCGGGGGGTTTCACAGATACGCAGTATTTT
.	.	TRBV10-3	TRBJ1-1	CAISDGAGPMNTEAFF	TGTGCCATCAGTGATGGAGCGGGTCCAATGAACACTGAAGCTTTCTTT
TRBD2	.	TRBV7-6	TRBJ2-1	CASSLNGLAGYNEQFF	TGTGCCAGCAGCTTAAACGGACTAGCGGGGTACAATGAGCAGTTCTTC
TRBD2	.	TRBV14	TRBJ2-1	CASSPGTSSLYNEQFF	TGTGCCAGCAGCCCCGGGACTAGCTCCCTTTACAATGAGCAGTTCTTC
TRBD2	.	TRBV19	TRBJ2-2	CASSRRTSGSNGELFF	TGTGCCAGTAGTAGACGGACTAGCGGGAGTAATGGGGAGCTGTTTTTT
TRBD2	.	TRBV7-2	TRBJ2-1	CASSGPPGGGYNEQFF	TGTGCCAGCAGCGGTCCACCGGGGGGTGGCTACAATGAGCAGTTCTTC
TRBD1	.	TRBV27	TRBJ2-5	CARAGQGVYETQYF	TGTGCCAGGGCCGGACAGGGGGTTTACGAGACCCAGTACTTC
.	once	TRBV2	TRBJ2-7	CASSESGPAYEQYF	TGTGCCAGCAGTGAAAGCGGGCCAGCCTACGAGCAGTACTTC
.	.	TRBV7-2	TRBJ1-5	CASSLAGASNQPQHF	TGTGCCAGCAGCTTAGCTGGGGCTAGCAATCAGCCCCAGCATTTT
.	once	TRBV19	TRBJ2-3	CASSMTTSTDTQYF	TGTGCCAGTAGTATGACAACTAGCACAGATACGCAGTATTTT
.	.	TRBV11-2	TRBJ2-2	CASSADSTGELFF	TGTGCCAGCAGCGCCGACTCAACCGGGGAGCTGTTTTTT
TRBD1	few	TRBV7-9	TRBJ1-2	CASEPGTGVGYTF	TGTGCCAGCGAACCCGGGACAGGGGTAGGCTACACCTTC
TRBD1	.	TRBV5-4	TRBJ2-2	CASTRRTGGNTGELFF	TGTGCCAGCACCCGGAGGACAGGGGGCAACACCGGGGAGCTGTTTTTT
.	.	TRBV7-8	TRBJ2-3	CASSINVFQDRRDTQYF	TGTGCCAGCAGCATCAACGTTTTTCAGGACAGAAGAGATACGCAGTATTTT
TRBD1	.	TRBV5-1	TRBJ1-2	CASSFGTGGESGYTF	TGCGCCAGCAGCTTCGGGACAGGGGGTGAAAGTGGCTACACCTTC
.	few	TRBV19	TRBJ2-2	CASSPITGFPYTGELFF	TGTGCCAGTAGTCCTATTACAGGGTTCCCCTACACCGGGGAGCTGTTTTTT
TRBD1	.	TRBV7-2	TRBJ1-2	CASSPGTGAALTGYGYTF	TGTGCCAGCAGCCCAGGGACAGGGGCAGCACTTACTGGCTATGGCTACACCTTC
.	.	TRBV2	TRBJ2-6	CASSEWGGHGTGANVLTF	TGTGCCAGCAGTGAATGGGGAGGTCATGGGACTGGGGCCAACGTCCTGACTTTC
TRBD1	.	TRBV5-8	TRBJ2-1	CASSNGTDNEQFF	TGTGCCAGCAGCAACGGGACAGACAATGAGCAGTTCTTC
TRBD1	.	TRBV29-1	TRBJ2-5	CSAIDTGGQETQYF	TGCAGCGCGATTGATACAGGGGGCCAAGAGACCCAGTACTTC
TRBD1	.	TRBV5-6	TRBJ1-3	CASSPPVGTGYGNTIYF	TGTGCCAGCAGCCCCCCGGTGGGGACAGGGTATGGAAACACCATATATTTT
.	.	TRBV27	TRBJ1-4	CASSLSTRGSEKLFF	TGTGCCAGCAGTTTATCGACCAGGGGTAGTGAAAAACTGTTTTTT
.	.	TRBV5-4	TRBJ1-5	CASSLQGANQPQHF	TGTGCCAGCAGCTTGCAGGGTGCAAATCAGCCCCAGCATTTT